This TCR beta chain was sequenced in a study of blood T cell repertoires in COVID-19. CDR1 and CDR2 from the germline V gene are KGHSH and LQKENI. V lost 2 bases and J lost 2, with 8 bases in between. CDR3 length: 14 amino acids. Sequencing used immunoSEQ multiplex PCR; TCRdb keeps in-frame clones, though not all of them. The sample carries approximately 320,000 clones, approximately 85% recorded once. This TCR came from a human donor in a cohort sampled during active COVID-19. The chain recombines TRBV18 with TRBJ2-3, with TRBD1 as a possible D gene (5 bases). The specimen was peripheral blood. As DNA, the CDR3 is TGTGCCAGCTCACCAACGACAGCCACAGATACGCAGTATTTT. Translation gives CASSPTTATDTQYF.